Listed here are 19 T cell receptor beta chains from one sample, sequenced in a study of cytomegalovirus exposure and HLA in healthy donors. The primer mix had 60 Vbeta and 13 Jbeta primers. Only in-frame clones appear in the TCRdb table, and some are missing; sequencing was by immunoSEQ multiplex PCR. The table records more than 85,000 clones, about 74% of them present only once. Sequences were obtained from PBMCs. The receptors stem from a woman between 45 and 60 years old in good health and CMV-seropositive.

V and J are TRBV5-1 and TRBJ2-2; D may be TRBD1 (6 bases). Trimming left V 9 bases short and J 1 base short, with 13 bases between. This CDR3 is 14 amino acids long. Germline-derived CDR1 and CDR2 are SGHRS and YFSETQ. DNA of the CDR3: TGCGCCACAGCAACAGGGTGGAACACCGGGGAGCTGTTTTTT. It translates to CATATGWNTGELFF.

This rearrangement joins TRBV29-1 to TRBJ1-5; D is perhaps TRBD1 (5 bases). With 4 bases removed from V and 5 bases from J, the gap between germline ends came to 9 bases. CDR1 is SQVTM and CDR2 is ANQGSEA in the germline V gene. The CDR3 consists of 12 residues. The CDR3 DNA sequence: TGCAGCGTTGGACAGCTAGATCAGCCCCAGCATTTT. Protein sequence: CSVGQLDQPQHF.

This clone was counted only a few times. The chain uses TRBV5-4 and TRBJ2-3, with D possibly matching TRBD2 (6 bases). The CDR3 sequence is 13 residues long. Germline CDR1 SGHNT, CDR2 YYREEE (reference sequence). V was cut by 0 bases and J by 6 bases, with 8 bases left in between. The CDR3 region is CASSLAGEDTQYF. The CDR3, as DNA: TGTGCCAGCAGCTTGGCGGGGGAGGATACGCAGTATTTT.

The V gene is TRBV5-1, the J gene TRBJ2-3, with D maybe TRBD2 (5 bases). Per germline, CDR1 SGHRS and CDR2 YFSETQ. There are 15 residues in the CDR3. Trimming removed 0 bases from V and 1 base from J, with 9 bases in between. The CDR3, as DNA: TGCGCCAGCAGCTTGGGGTTAGCGCGCACAGATACGCAGTATTTT. Its translation: CASSLGLARTDTQYF.

This clone was seen a handful of times. The CDR3 here is CASSSPTGVYGYTF. CDR3 DNA: TGTGCCAGCAGTTCCCCCACAGGAGTCTATGGCTACACCTTC. The rearrangement links TRBV6-6 to TRBJ1-2; perhaps TRBD1 as D (5 bases). Trimming removed 4 bases at V and 4 bases at J, with 13 bases between. Germline CDR1 reads MNHNY; CDR2 reads SVGAGI (reference sequence). The CDR3 sequence is 14 residues long.

The J gene is TRBJ2-5, the V gene TRBV7-8; TRBD2 agrees at 8 bases. V dropped 5 bases and J dropped 4; count of bases not matched to a gene: 9. The CDR3 covers 15 residues. CDR1 is SGHVS, CDR2 FQNEAQ, per germline. The CDR3 sequence: CASSQTSGLGETQYF. The CDR3 nucleotides read TGTGCCAGCAGCCAAACTAGCGGACTGGGAGAGACCCAGTACTTC.

The chain uses TRBV5-4 and TRBJ2-2, with D possibly being TRBD2 (5 bases). The CDR3 runs to 18 residues. Germline V lookup: CDR1 SGHNT, CDR2 YYREEE (reference sequence). With 3 bases removed from V and 4 bases from J, the gap between germline ends came to 22 bases. CDR3 sequence (DNA): TGTGCCAGCAGCTCCACCTCCCTAGCAGGACGGATCACCGGGGAGCTGTTTTTT. The encoded protein is CASSSTSLAGRITGELFF.

The rearrangement joins TRBV11-3 to TRBJ2-3, with D maybe TRBD2 (5 bases). The V gene's germline CDR1 is SGHNT and CDR2 YENEEA. The V gene lost 4 bases and the J gene lost 1 base, with 9 bases spanning the gap. This CDR3 is built from 14 residues. CDR3 amino acids: CASSSRTGTDTQYF. In DNA, the CDR3 is TGTGCCAGCAGCTCCAGGACTGGCACAGATACGCAGTATTTT.

This chain links TRBV6-1 with TRBJ2-7, with D possibly matching TRBD1 (5 bases). V gave up 7 bases and J gave up 6 bases, with 13 bases separating them. Germline V lookup: CDR1 MNHNS, CDR2 SASEGT. The CDR3 spans 12 residues. The chain's CDR3 is CASKGEGGEQYF. DNA for the CDR3: TGTGCCAGCAAAGGGGAAGGTGGCGAGCAGTACTTC.

The chain employs TRBV27 and TRBJ2-1, with D perhaps matching TRBD2 (6 bases). V shed 7 bases and J shed 1 base, with 8 bases lying between them. CDR3 length: 13 residues. Germline CDR1 and CDR2: MNHEY and SMNVEV (reference sequence). The CDR3 DNA follows: TGTGCCAGCACCCGGGGGTCCTACAATGAGCAGTTCTTC. It encodes CASTRGSYNEQFF.

V is TRBV27 and J is TRBJ1-1; D uncertain. From germline, CDR1 is MNHEY and CDR2 SMNVEV (reference sequence). This CDR3 has 14 residues. The V and J ends lost 7 bases and 2 bases respectively, with 14 bases between them. For the CDR3, the DNA is TGTGCCAGCAACCTTCGGGGAGGCAACACTGAAGCTTTCTTT. Protein sequence: CASNLRGGNTEAFF.

The V gene is TRBV28, the J gene TRBJ1-4; 9 bases agree with TRBD1. The CDR3 is made up of 17 amino acids. Germline trimming cut 4 bases from V and 2 bases from J; bases unmatched to any gene: 8. The germline V gene has CDR1 MDHEN and CDR2 SYDVKM. The CDR3, as DNA: TGTGCCAGCAGTTCCTCCCTCGGGACAGGGACTAATGAAAAACTGTTTTTT. Residues: CASSSSLGTGTNEKLFF.

As DNA, the CDR3 is TGTGCCAGCAGCCCCGAACTAGCGGGAGGCACAGATACGCAGTATTTT. This sequence encodes CASSPELAGGTDTQYF. The chain combines TRBV11-2 with TRBJ2-3, with TRBD2 matching over 11 bases. J lost 1 base, V lost 5 bases, and 5 bases had no gene match. The CDR3 runs 16 residues. From germline, CDR1 is SGHAT and CDR2 FQNNGV.

V usage is TRBV11-2 and J usage is TRBJ2-3; no clear D gene. V was trimmed by 4 bases and J by 2 bases, leaving 13 bases between them. This CDR3 has 15 amino acids. CDR1 and CDR2 from the germline V gene are SGHAT and FQNNGV. The CDR3 loop is CASSSLLLSTDTQYF. The CDR3 coding sequence is TGTGCCAGCAGCTCCCTATTGCTCTCCACAGATACGCAGTATTTT.

The chain employs TRBV29-1 and TRBJ2-5, with 8 bases that match TRBD1. The CDR3 sequence is 14 residues long. CDR1 is SQVTM and CDR2 is ANQGSEA in the germline V gene. V gave up 8 bases and J gave up 0 bases; unmatched junction bases: 8. The DNA of the CDR3 is TGCAGCTTACGCAGGGGGCAGAACCAAGAGACCCAGTACTTC. Its protein is CSLRRGQNQETQYF.

In its sample, this clone was seen once. The chain is built from TRBV5-6 and TRBJ2-5; 10 bases are a match to TRBD2. V lost 5 bases, J lost 4 bases, and 2 bases stayed unmatched. This CDR3 region has 13 residues. CDR1 is SGHDT and CDR2 is YYEEEE in the germline V gene. The CDR3, as DNA: TGTGCCAGCAGTCTAGCGGGAGTAGAGACCCAGTACTTC. Protein product: CASSLAGVETQYF.

The rearrangement uses TRBV10-3 and TRBJ1-1; 9 nucleotides agree with TRBD1. The CDR3 covers 15 residues. Germline V lookup: CDR1 ENHRY, CDR2 SYGVKD. V dropped 0 bases and J dropped 9; count of bases not matched to a gene: 8. CDR3 DNA sequence: TGTGCCATCAGTGAGTCGGGACAGGGTAGGTCGCAAGCTTTCTTT. Translation gives CAISESGQGRSQAFF.

V and J are TRBV9 and TRBJ2-3; D is undetermined. The CDR3 totals 14 residues. The V end lost 0 bases, the J end lost 2 bases, and 7 bases lay between the germline ends. Germline assignment: CDR1 SGDLS and CDR2 YYNGEE. In DNA, the CDR3 is TGTGCCAGCAGCGTAGACAGTGTCACAGATACGCAGTATTTT. This codes for CASSVDSVTDTQYF. Based on the CDR3 plus reference TRBV9 and TRBJ2-3, the full variable domain is DSGVTQTPKHLITATGQRVTLRCSPRSGDLSVYWYQQSLDQGLQFLIQYYNGEERAKGNILERFSAQQFPDLHSELNLSSLELGDSALYFCASSVDSVTDTQYFGPGTRLTVL.

The rearrangement links TRBV19 to TRBJ2-6, with D possibly matching TRBD2 (5 bases). Between the trimmed V and J ends, which lost 8 bases and 4 bases, there was a span of 6 bases. CDR3 length: 12 residues. Germline values: CDR1 LNHDA, CDR2 SQIVND (reference sequence). CDR3 sequence (DNA): TGTGCCAGTTCGGGGGGGGCCAACGTCCTGACTTTC. This translates into CASSGGANVLTF.